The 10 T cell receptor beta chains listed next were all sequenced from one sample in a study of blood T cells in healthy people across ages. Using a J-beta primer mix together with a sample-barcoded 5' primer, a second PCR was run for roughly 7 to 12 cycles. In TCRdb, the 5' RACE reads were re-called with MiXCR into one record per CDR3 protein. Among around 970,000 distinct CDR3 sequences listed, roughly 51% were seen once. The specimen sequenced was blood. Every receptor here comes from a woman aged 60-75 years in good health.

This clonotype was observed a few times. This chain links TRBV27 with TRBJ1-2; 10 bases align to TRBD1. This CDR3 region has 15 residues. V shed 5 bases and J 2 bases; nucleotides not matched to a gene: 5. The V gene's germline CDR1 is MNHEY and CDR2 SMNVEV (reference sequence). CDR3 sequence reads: CASSETGGTNYGYTF. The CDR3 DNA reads TGTGCCAGCAGTGAGACAGGGGGCACGAACTATGGCTACACCTTC.

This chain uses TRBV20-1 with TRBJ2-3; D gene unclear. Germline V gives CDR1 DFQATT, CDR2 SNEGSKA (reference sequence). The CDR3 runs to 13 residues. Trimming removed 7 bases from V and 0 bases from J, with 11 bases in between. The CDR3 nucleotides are TGCAGTGGCGCGCCACTAAGCACAGATACGCAGTATTTT. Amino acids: CSGAPLSTDTQYF.

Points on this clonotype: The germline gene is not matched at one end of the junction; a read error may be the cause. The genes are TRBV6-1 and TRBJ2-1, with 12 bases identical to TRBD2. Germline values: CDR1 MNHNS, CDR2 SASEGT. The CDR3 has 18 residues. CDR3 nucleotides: TGTGCCTGCAGTAGGGGGGTGGCGGGACTAGCGGGTGACAATGAGCAGTTCTTC. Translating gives CACSRGVAGLAGDNEQFF.

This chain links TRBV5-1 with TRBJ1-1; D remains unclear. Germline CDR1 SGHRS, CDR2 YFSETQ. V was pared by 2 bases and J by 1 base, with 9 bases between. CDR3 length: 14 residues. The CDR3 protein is CASSLTAGNTEAFF. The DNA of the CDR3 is TGCGCCAGCAGCTTAACGGCAGGGAACACTGAAGCTTTCTTT.

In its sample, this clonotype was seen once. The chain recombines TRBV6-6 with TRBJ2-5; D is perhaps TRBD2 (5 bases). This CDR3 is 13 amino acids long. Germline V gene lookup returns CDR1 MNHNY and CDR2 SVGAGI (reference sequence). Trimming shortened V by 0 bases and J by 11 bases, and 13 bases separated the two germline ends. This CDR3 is CASSYSVATGQYF. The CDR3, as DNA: TGTGCCAGCAGTTACTCGGTAGCTACGGGGCAGTACTTC.

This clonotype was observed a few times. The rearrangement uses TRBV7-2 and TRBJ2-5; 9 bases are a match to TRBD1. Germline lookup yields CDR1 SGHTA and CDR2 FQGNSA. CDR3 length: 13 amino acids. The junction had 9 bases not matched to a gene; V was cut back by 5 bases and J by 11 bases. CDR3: CASSTQGALEQYF. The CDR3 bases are TGTGCCAGCAGCACACAGGGGGCGCTTGAGCAGTACTTC.

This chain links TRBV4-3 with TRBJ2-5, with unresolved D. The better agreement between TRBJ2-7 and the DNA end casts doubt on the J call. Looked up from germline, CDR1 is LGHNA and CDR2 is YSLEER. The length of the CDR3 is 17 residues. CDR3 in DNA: TGCGCCAGCAGCCAAGACGGCTCCGATGGTGGTGTCAACGAGCAGTACTTC. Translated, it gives CASSQDGSDGGVNEQYF.

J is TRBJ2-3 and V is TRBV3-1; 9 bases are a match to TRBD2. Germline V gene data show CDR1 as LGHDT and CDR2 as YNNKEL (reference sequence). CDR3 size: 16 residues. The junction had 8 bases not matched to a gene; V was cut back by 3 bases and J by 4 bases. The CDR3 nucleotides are TGTGCCAGCAGCCAGGGTTTAGCGGGAGACGCAGATACGCAGTATTTT. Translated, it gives CASSQGLAGDADTQYF.

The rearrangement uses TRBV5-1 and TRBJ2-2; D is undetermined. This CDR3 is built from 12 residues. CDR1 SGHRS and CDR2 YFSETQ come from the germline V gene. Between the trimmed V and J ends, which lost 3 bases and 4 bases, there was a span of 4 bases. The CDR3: CASSWSTGELFF. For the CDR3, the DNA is TGCGCCAGCAGCTGGAGCACCGGGGAGCTGTTTTTT.

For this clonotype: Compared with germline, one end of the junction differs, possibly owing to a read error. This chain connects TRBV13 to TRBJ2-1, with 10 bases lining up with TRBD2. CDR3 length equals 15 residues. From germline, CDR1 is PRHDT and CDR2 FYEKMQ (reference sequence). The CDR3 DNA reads TGTGCCGGCAGCTTAGCTAGCGGGAGTATCTGTGAGCAGTTCTTC. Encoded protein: CAGSLASGSICEQFF.